These T cell receptor beta chains were read from a single sample in a study of T cell responses to AZD1222 COVID-19 vaccine. Some clones are missing from TCRdb's copy, which holds only in-frame ones; the method was immunoSEQ multiplex PCR. The data contain 50,000 to 70,000 clones, more than 80% of them singletons. This specimen consisted of peripheral blood, obtained on day 0 of MenACWY control vaccination. The receptors stem from an adult in good health. Both conserved end residues are part of each CDR3. D genes are given only for firm matches. A clone size is listed for some rows: how often the clone was seen (once, few, many), or a class if it is expanded.

TRBD2 TRBJ2-1 NA TRBV18 CASSLSGTSGRLIYEQFF TGTGCCAGCTCTCTCAGCGGGACTAGCGGGAGACTGATCTATGAGCAGTTCTTC
NA TRBJ2-1 NA TRBV7-9 CASSPTLGASSYNEQFF TGTGCCAGCAGCCCAACCCTCGGGGCCAGCTCCTACAATGAGCAGTTCTTC
NA TRBJ1-1 NA TRBV3-1/TRBV3-2 CASSPRDKNTEAFF TGTGCCAGCAGCCCCCGGGACAAGAACACTGAAGCTTTCTTT
NA TRBJ1-2 NA TRBV18 CASSPGVRYGYTF TGTGCCAGCTCACCGGGAGTTCGGTATGGCTACACCTTC
NA TRBJ1-5 NA TRBV5-1 CASSLSSNQPQHF TGCGCCAGCAGCTTATCTAGCAATCAGCCCCAGCATTTT
TRBD2 TRBJ2-2 NA TRBV2 CASTFFGGGSNRELFF TGTGCCAGCACATTCTTCGGGGGGGGATCAAACCGGGAGCTGTTTTTT
TRBD1 TRBJ1-2 NA TRBV5-1 CASSYQGDGYTF TGCGCCAGCAGCTACCAGGGGGACGGCTACACCTTC
TRBD1 TRBJ1-2 NA TRBV6-2/TRBV6-3 CASSYGQGLGANYGYTF TGTGCCAGCAGTTACGGACAGGGTTTGGGAGCTAACTATGGCTACACCTTC
TRBD1 TRBJ1-1 once TRBV3-1/TRBV3-2 CASGRGPTEAFF TGTGCCTCGGGCAGGGGGCCCACTGAAGCTTTCTTT
NA TRBJ2-5 NA TRBV13 CASSPPGGGQETQYF TGTGCCAGCAGCCCCCCCGGTGGGGGGCAAGAGACCCAGTACTTC
NA TRBJ2-2 NA TRBV10-3 CAISESGGTGELFF TGTGCCATCAGTGAGTCTGGAGGCACCGGGGAGCTGTTTTTT
TRBD2 TRBJ2-2 NA TRBV3-1/TRBV3-2 CASRATGLAGYTGELFF TGTGCCAGCAGAGCGACGGGACTAGCGGGATACACCGGGGAGCTGTTTTTT
NA TRBJ2-1 NA TRBV7-2 CASSTGTYNEQFF TGTGCCAGCAGTACGGGGACCTACAATGAGCAGTTCTTC
NA TRBJ2-3 NA TRBV19 CASSRSPDDTQYF TGTGCCAGTAGCCGGTCCCCTGATGATACGCAGTATTTT
NA TRBJ2-2 NA TRBV7-2 CASRRGDANTGELFF TGTGCCAGCAGGAGGGGTGACGCGAACACCGGGGAGCTGTTTTTT
NA TRBJ1-3 NA TRBV4-1 CASSQGGRGTRNTIYF TGCGCCAGCAGCCAAGGAGGCAGGGGAACAAGAAACACCATATATTTT
TRBD2 TRBJ2-1 NA TRBV28 CASSPYGTSLPYNEQFF TGTGCCAGCAGTCCTTATGGGACTAGCCTGCCGTACAATGAGCAGTTCTTC
NA TRBJ2-2 once TRBV5-6 CASSFMGNTGELFF TGTGCCAGCAGCTTCATGGGAAACACCGGGGAGCTGTTTTTT
TRBD1 TRBJ2-7 NA TRBV7-9 CASSSAGTGRGSGGYEQYF TGTGCCAGCAGCTCAGCCGGGACAGGGAGGGGTAGCGGAGGCTACGAGCAGTACTTC
NA TRBJ2-2 NA TRBV24-1 CATSDNQGGNTGELFF TGTGCCACCAGTGACAACCAGGGGGGGAACACCGGGGAGCTGTTTTTT
NA TRBJ1-1 NA TRBV30 CAWTRANTEAFF TGTGCCTGGACTCGGGCGAACACTGAAGCTTTCTTT
TRBD1 TRBJ2-7 once TRBV5-4 CASSYQGASYEQYF TGTGCCAGCAGCTATCAGGGGGCTTCTTACGAGCAGTACTTC
NA TRBJ2-1 NA TRBV6-2/TRBV6-3 CASSYRRHQGEQFF TGTGCCAGCAGTTACCGCCGGCATCAGGGTGAGCAGTTCTTC
NA TRBJ1-5 NA TRBV10-2 CASSESRGVGNQPQHF TGCGCCAGCAGTGAGTCGAGGGGGGTTGGCAATCAGCCCCAGCATTTT
NA TRBJ1-2 NA TRBV28 CASSLRARGYTF TGTGCCAGCAGTTTACGGGCGAGGGGCTACACCTTC
NA TRBJ1-1 NA TRBV2 CASNDRRYAEAFF TGTGCCAGCAACGACAGGAGGTATGCTGAAGCTTTCTTT